The 30 T cell receptor beta chains in this list originate from one sample, sequenced in a study of blood T cell repertoires in COVID-19. Data came from immunoSEQ multiplex PCR; TCRdb stores just in-frame clones and leaves some out. The sample yields around 80,000 clones, 82% seen once. Sequencing was carried out using peripheral blood. Every receptor here comes from a man between 60 and 70 years old with acute or convalescent COVID-19.

This chain uses TRBV6-2 or TRBV6-3 with TRBJ1-2; D remains unclear. Trimming left V 0 bases short and J 8 bases short, with 19 bases between. Germline V gene data show CDR1 as MNHEY and CDR2 as SVGEGT. The CDR3 covers 16 residues. In DNA, the CDR3 is TGTGCCAGCAGTTACTCGACTTTCGAAAAACGGCACGGCTACACCTTC. Translation gives CASSYSTFEKRHGYTF.

J is TRBJ2-5 and V is TRBV7-2, with 9 nucleotides matching TRBD2. Trimming at V came to 5 bases and at J to 4 bases, leaving 5 bases not matched to a gene. Per the germline V gene, CDR1 is SGHTA and CDR2 is FQGNSA. This CDR3 spans 14 amino acids. CDR3 coding DNA: TGTGCCAGCAGCGGCGGGGGGGCCCGAGAGACCCAGTACTTC. Residues: CASSGGGARETQYF.

The rearrangement links TRBV10-1 to TRBJ2-7, with TRBD2 as a possible D gene (6 bases). The CDR3 is 14 residues long. V lost 10 bases to trimming and J lost 4 bases, with 20 bases between them. Per the germline V gene, CDR1 is WNHNN and CDR2 is SYGVQD (reference sequence). The CDR3 reads CAITLPGRIYEQYF. The CDR3 DNA is TGCGCCATCACGCTCCCAGGGAGGATTTACGAGCAGTACTTC.

The chain has TRBV7-2 and TRBJ2-7; possibly TRBD1 for D (6 bases). The CDR3 sequence is 15 residues long. Germline CDR1 and CDR2: SGHTA and FQGNSA. Trimming took off 2 bases at V and 4 bases at J, with 15 bases between the two ends. The CDR3 coding sequence is TGTGCCAGCAGCTTACTCTTCAGGGGTGGGTACGAGCAGTACTTC. Its translation is CASSLLFRGGYEQYF.

This clone appeared once. The V call is TRBV18, the J call TRBJ1-2, with 10 bases identical to TRBD1. The CDR3 is made up of 16 amino acids. Trimming took 2 bases from V and 4 from J; bases not matched to a gene: 7. Germline-derived CDR1 and CDR2 are KGHSH and LQKENI. In DNA, the CDR3 is TGTGCCAGCTCACCAGACGGGACAGGGGTATCCTATGGCTACACCTTC. Amino acids: CASSPDGTGVSYGYTF.

The chain has TRBV7-3 and TRBJ2-5, with D unclear. V was shortened by 2 bases and J by 5 bases, with 18 bases between the two germline ends. CDR1 is SGHTA, CDR2 FQGTGA, per germline. This CDR3 is built from 16 residues. CDR3 region: CASSLAARGPTETQYF. As DNA, the CDR3 is TGTGCCAGCAGCTTAGCGGCCCGAGGCCCCACGGAGACCCAGTACTTC. Supplemented by reference TRBV7-3 and TRBJ2-5, the full variable domain reads GAGVSQTPSNKVTEKGKYVELRCDPISGHTALYWYRQSLGQGPEFLIYFQGTGAADDSGLPNDRFFAVRPEGSVSTLKIQRTERGDSAVYLCASSLAARGPTETQYFGPGTRLLVL.

V gene TRBV19 combines with J gene TRBJ2-5, with 9 bases that match TRBD1. The germline V gene encodes CDR1 LNHDA and CDR2 SQIVND (reference sequence). The CDR3 extends over 20 amino acids. V was clipped by 5 bases and J by 5 bases; unmatched bases: 24. DNA of the CDR3: TGTGCCAGTAGTGGGAGACGAAAACCCAAGGACAGGGGCGGCGGGGAGACCCAGTACTTC. Encoded protein: CASSGRRKPKDRGGGETQYF.

The chain carries TRBV10-3 and TRBJ2-2; maybe TRBD2 (6 bases). Germline V CDR1 and CDR2: ENHRY, SYGVKD. Between the trimmed V and J ends, which lost 0 bases and 4 bases, there was a span of 18 bases. The CDR3 totals 18 residues. The CDR3 sequence: CAISESLGGGIGTGELFF. The CDR3, as DNA: TGTGCCATCAGTGAGTCGCTAGGTGGCGGGATAGGCACCGGGGAGCTGTTTTTT.

The V call is TRBV5-4, the J call TRBJ2-5; D might be TRBD1 (5 bases). Germline CDR1 and CDR2: SGHNT and YYREEE (reference sequence). The CDR3 covers 13 residues. V lost 3 bases and J lost 4, with 10 bases in between. The CDR3 here is CASSSSRGETQYF. CDR3 nucleotides: TGTGCCAGCAGCTCCTCTAGGGGAGAGACCCAGTACTTC.

J is TRBJ1-2 and V is TRBV29-1; TRBD1 aligns across 10 bases. The CDR3 extends over 14 amino acids. Germline trimming cut 6 bases from V and 8 bases from J; bases unmatched to any gene: 12. Germline CDR1 is SQVTM and CDR2 is ANQGSEA. The CDR3 loop reads CSVYAPGQGRGYTF. CDR3 nucleotides: TGCAGCGTATACGCACCGGGACAGGGGCGCGGCTACACCTTC.

The chain recombines TRBV3-1 (or the pseudogene TRBV3-2) with TRBJ2-1; 9 positions match TRBD2. The CDR3 has 15 amino acids. Germline lookup yields CDR1 LGHDT and CDR2 YNNKEL (reference sequence). Trimming took 2 bases from V and 10 from J; bases not matched to a gene: 9. The CDR3 region is CASSQILAGSREQFF. Here the CDR3 DNA reads TGTGCCAGCAGCCAAATCCTAGCGGGATCCAGAGAGCAGTTCTTC.

V and J are TRBV29-1 and TRBJ2-7; D is unresolved. V was trimmed by 5 bases and J by 0 bases, leaving 11 bases between them. CDR1 and CDR2 from the germline V gene are SQVTM and ANQGSEA. The CDR3 totals 13 residues. The CDR3 protein is CSVYSERSYEQYF. In nucleotides, the CDR3 is TGCAGCGTTTACTCCGAACGCTCCTACGAGCAGTACTTC.

This clone has only one observation. V usage is TRBV7-2 and J usage is TRBJ2-1, with 8 bases that match TRBD1. J was trimmed by 6 bases and V by 2 bases; bases with no gene match: 6. The V gene's germline CDR1 is SGHTA and CDR2 FQGNSA. The CDR3 length is 15 residues. CDR3 bases: TGTGCCAGCAGCTTAAGGACAGGGTCACCCAATGAGCAGTTCTTC. This encodes CASSLRTGSPNEQFF.

The chain joins TRBV28 to TRBJ1-5; 7 positions agree with TRBD1. The CDR3 sequence is 14 residues long. Germline assignment: CDR1 MDHEN and CDR2 SYDVKM. Losses at the gene ends were 6 bases for V and 5 bases for J; bases not matched to a gene: 7. The CDR3 sequence: CASRERTGYQPQHF. CDR3 DNA: TGTGCCAGCAGAGAGAGGACAGGTTATCAGCCCCAGCATTTT.

The chain employs TRBV11-2 and TRBJ2-7; D ambiguous. Trimming left V 0 bases short and J 7 bases short, with 4 bases between. The germline CDR1 and CDR2 sequences are SGHAT and FQNNGV. The CDR3 length is 11 residues. CDR3 protein: CASSLEEEQYF. As DNA, the CDR3 is TGTGCCAGCAGCTTAGAAGAGGAGCAGTACTTC.

Only a few counts were recorded for this clone. This chain uses TRBV6-6 with TRBJ2-3; D is possibly TRBD1 (6 bases). This CDR3 region has 12 residues. The germline V gene encodes CDR1 MNHNY and CDR2 SVGAGI (reference sequence). The V end lost 6 bases, the J end lost 8 bases, and 12 bases lay between the germline ends. Written as DNA, the CDR3 is TGTGCCAGCAGCCTACAAGGGGGTACGCAGTATTTT. Translation: CASSLQGGTQYF.

The chain has TRBV28 and TRBJ1-2, with TRBD1 matching over 7 bases. Trimming at V came to 3 bases and at J to 2 bases, leaving 3 bases not matched to a gene. CDR1 is MDHEN, CDR2 SYDVKM, per germline. There are 14 residues in the CDR3. Here the CDR3 reads CASSFLRGNYGYTF. For the CDR3, the DNA is TGTGCCAGCAGTTTTCTCAGGGGGAACTATGGCTACACCTTC.

The J gene is TRBJ1-1, the V gene TRBV5-5, with a tentative D call TRBD1 (6 bases). CDR1 is SGHKS, CDR2 YYEKEE, per germline (reference sequence). The CDR3 has 13 amino acids. Trimming left V 6 bases short and J 4 bases short, with 13 bases between. The CDR3 region is CASTARGSTEAFF. DNA of the CDR3: TGTGCCAGCACAGCTAGGGGGAGCACTGAAGCTTTCTTT. Based on the CDR3 plus reference TRBV5-5 and TRBJ1-1, the full variable domain is DAGVTQSPTHLIKTRGQQVTLRCSPISGHKSVSWYQQVLGQGPQFIFQYYEKEERGRGNFPDRFSARQFPNYSSELNVNALLLGDSALYLCASTARGSTEAFFGQGTRLTVV.

The CDR3 region is CASSYEGASGNTIYF. Here the CDR3 DNA reads TGTGCCAGCAGTTACGAGGGGGCGAGTGGAAACACCATATATTTT. The chain employs TRBV6-6 and TRBJ1-3; TRBD1 agrees at 7 bases. CDR3 size: 15 residues. The germline CDR1 and CDR2 sequences are MNHNY and SVGAGI (reference sequence). The trim removed 2 bases at V and 3 bases at J, leaving 4 bases unmatched.

The chain uses TRBV7-2 and TRBJ2-5; TRBD2 agrees at 8 bases. With V trimmed by 9 bases and J by 3 bases, 12 bases remained unmatched. The CDR3 has 15 residues. Germline CDR1 reads SGHTA; CDR2 reads FQGNSA. CDR3 loop: CASSSGLAREETQYF. The CDR3 nucleotides read TGTGCCAGTAGTTCTGGACTAGCTAGGGAAGAGACCCAGTACTTC.

The rearrangement links TRBV18 to TRBJ2-7; TRBD1 matches at 11 bases. The CDR3 covers 15 residues. The V segment lost 2 bases and the J segment 2 bases; nucleotides outside the gene matches: 2. Germline assignment: CDR1 KGHSH and CDR2 LQKENI. This chain's CDR3 is CASSPGTGGAYEQYF. Written as DNA, the CDR3 is TGTGCCAGCTCACCAGGGACAGGGGGGGCCTACGAGCAGTACTTC.

The chain links TRBV5-1 to TRBJ2-5; no definite D call. The CDR3 runs to 14 residues. CDR1 is SGHRS and CDR2 is YFSETQ in the germline V gene. Trimming stripped 1 base from V and 5 bases from J, with 12 bases between. Written as DNA, the CDR3 is TGCGCCAGCAGCTTGTCACCCGCCAGTGAGACCCAGTACTTC. Its translation is CASSLSPASETQYF.

This chain joins TRBV27 and TRBJ1-5; D is uncertain. This CDR3 contains 9 residues. Germline values: CDR1 MNHEY, CDR2 SMNVEV (reference sequence). The V and J ends lost 7 bases and 15 bases respectively, with 10 bases between them. The CDR3 DNA reads TGTGCCAGCATTATTAATCCGCATTTT. This sequence encodes CASIINPHF.

This rearrangement joins TRBV4-3 to TRBJ1-2; D is unclear. The germline V gene has CDR1 LGHNA and CDR2 YSLEER. The CDR3 runs 15 residues. Trimming left V 2 bases short and J 8 bases short, with 18 bases between. CDR3 DNA: TGCGCCAGCAGCCAATCTTTGTCCGGGTTGTGGGGCTACACCTTC. It is translated as CASSQSLSGLWGYTF.

This chain uses TRBV7-2 with TRBJ2-7; 8 bases map to TRBD2. This CDR3 is built from 17 residues. Losses at the gene ends were 1 base for V and 0 bases for J; bases not matched to a gene: 8. Germline values: CDR1 SGHTA, CDR2 FQGNSA. CDR3 sequence: CASSLVPLTSGSYEQYF. In DNA, the CDR3 is TGTGCCAGCAGCTTAGTCCCCCTTACTAGCGGCTCCTACGAGCAGTACTTC.

The chain uses TRBV3-1 (or the pseudogene TRBV3-2) and TRBJ1-6; 7 nucleotides line up with TRBD1. Looked up from germline, CDR1 is LGHDT and CDR2 is YNNKEL (reference sequence). This CDR3 is 14 amino acids long. Trimming removed 1 base from V and 11 bases from J; junction bases left unmatched: 5. CDR3 amino acids: CASSQVDRVAPLHF. CDR3 nucleotides: TGTGCCAGCAGCCAAGTAGACAGGGTGGCACCCCTCCACTTT.

The CDR3, as DNA: TGTGCCAGTAGGGACAGGGGCAAGACTTTCCTCCATGAGCAGTTCTTC. The encoded protein is CASRDRGKTFLHEQFF. The chain employs TRBV19 and TRBJ2-1; 9 nucleotides match TRBD1. Germline CDR1 LNHDA, CDR2 SQIVND (reference sequence). V was pared by 6 bases and J by 8 bases, with 14 bases of the junction left unmatched. The CDR3 totals 16 residues. Full variable domain (outside the CDR3, taken from reference TRBV19 and TRBJ2-1): DGGITQSPKYLFRKEGQNVTLSCEQNLNHDAMYWYRQDPGQGLRLIYYSQIVNDFQKGDIAEGYSVSREKKESFPLTVTSAQKNPTAFYLCASRDRGKTFLHEQFFGPGTRLTVL.

V usage is TRBV28 and J usage is TRBJ2-6; no reliable D call. The germline CDR1 and CDR2 sequences are MDHEN and SYDVKM. The CDR3 loop spans 14 amino acids. V was cut by 7 bases and J by 0 bases, with 7 bases left in between. CDR3 protein: CASIYSSGANVLTF. The DNA of the CDR3 is TGTGCCAGCATCTATTCCTCTGGGGCCAACGTCCTGACTTTC.

The rearrangement joins TRBV6-5 to TRBJ2-3; D perhaps matches TRBD2 (5 bases). This CDR3 has 15 amino acids. Germline lookup yields CDR1 MNHEY and CDR2 SVGAGI. V gave up 0 bases and J gave up 1 base, with 8 bases separating them. The chain's CDR3 is CASSYSLSGTDTQYF. DNA of the CDR3: TGTGCCAGCAGTTACTCGCTTAGCGGCACAGATACGCAGTATTTT.

V usage is TRBV4-2 and J usage is TRBJ2-1; the match to TRBD2 covers 9 bases. The CDR3 contains 17 residues. V was clipped by 0 bases and J by 5 bases; unmatched bases: 8. Germline-derived CDR1 and CDR2 are LGHNA and YNFKEQ. The CDR3 is CASSQDFQTSGNNEQFF. The CDR3 DNA reads as TGTGCCAGCAGCCAAGATTTCCAGACTAGCGGAAACAATGAGCAGTTCTTC.